Each of the 3 T cell receptor beta chains below was sequenced from the same sample in a study of shared clonotypes between healthy human individuals. Clones were read by immunoSEQ multiplex PCR, and TCRdb kept only the in-frame ones, dropping some. This table holds under 2,000,000 clones, about 95% found once. Only CD45RO-negative cells positively selected for CCR7 counted as naive CD8 cells, so terminally differentiated effector memory CD45RA+ cells were excluded. The material sequenced was naive CD8+ T cells sorted from blood. These receptor sequences come from a man between 18 and 29 years old in good health.

This chain links TRBV27 with TRBJ2-1; 9 nucleotides align to TRBD2. Trimming took 4 bases from V and 3 from J; bases not matched to a gene: 1. Germline V gene lookup returns CDR1 MNHEY and CDR2 SMNVEV (reference sequence). This CDR3 region has 14 residues. CDR3 DNA: TGTGCCAGCAGTTGGACTAGCGACTACAATGAGCAGTTCTTC. This codes for CASSWTSDYNEQFF.

This rearrangement joins TRBV29-1 to TRBJ1-2, with 7 bases fitting TRBD1. The CDR3 extends over 14 amino acids. CDR1 is SQVTM, CDR2 ANQGSEA, per germline. V shed 3 bases, J shed 0 bases, and the junction held 4 bases outside the gene matches. CDR3 sequence reads: CSVDLDRTNYGYTF. The CDR3 DNA sequence: TGCAGCGTTGATCTGGACAGGACTAACTATGGCTACACCTTC.

The CDR3 DNA is TGTGCCAGCAGTTTTAAGGGATACACCTACGAGCAGTACTTC. Residues: CASSFKGYTYEQYF. V usage is TRBV28 and J usage is TRBJ2-7; D unclear. CDR1 and CDR2 from the germline V gene are MDHEN and SYDVKM. CDR3 length: 14 residues. V was cut by 3 bases and J by 2 bases, with 11 bases left in between.